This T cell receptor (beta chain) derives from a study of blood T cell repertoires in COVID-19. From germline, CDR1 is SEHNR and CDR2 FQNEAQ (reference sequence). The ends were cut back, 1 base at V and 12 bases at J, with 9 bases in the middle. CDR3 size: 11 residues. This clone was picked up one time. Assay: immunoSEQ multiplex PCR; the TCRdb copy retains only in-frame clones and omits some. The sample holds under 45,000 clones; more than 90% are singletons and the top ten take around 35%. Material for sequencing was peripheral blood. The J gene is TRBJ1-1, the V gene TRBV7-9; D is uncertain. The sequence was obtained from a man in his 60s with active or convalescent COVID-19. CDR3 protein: CASSLDIKTFF. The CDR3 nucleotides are TGTGCCAGCAGCTTAGACATTAAGACTTTCTTT.